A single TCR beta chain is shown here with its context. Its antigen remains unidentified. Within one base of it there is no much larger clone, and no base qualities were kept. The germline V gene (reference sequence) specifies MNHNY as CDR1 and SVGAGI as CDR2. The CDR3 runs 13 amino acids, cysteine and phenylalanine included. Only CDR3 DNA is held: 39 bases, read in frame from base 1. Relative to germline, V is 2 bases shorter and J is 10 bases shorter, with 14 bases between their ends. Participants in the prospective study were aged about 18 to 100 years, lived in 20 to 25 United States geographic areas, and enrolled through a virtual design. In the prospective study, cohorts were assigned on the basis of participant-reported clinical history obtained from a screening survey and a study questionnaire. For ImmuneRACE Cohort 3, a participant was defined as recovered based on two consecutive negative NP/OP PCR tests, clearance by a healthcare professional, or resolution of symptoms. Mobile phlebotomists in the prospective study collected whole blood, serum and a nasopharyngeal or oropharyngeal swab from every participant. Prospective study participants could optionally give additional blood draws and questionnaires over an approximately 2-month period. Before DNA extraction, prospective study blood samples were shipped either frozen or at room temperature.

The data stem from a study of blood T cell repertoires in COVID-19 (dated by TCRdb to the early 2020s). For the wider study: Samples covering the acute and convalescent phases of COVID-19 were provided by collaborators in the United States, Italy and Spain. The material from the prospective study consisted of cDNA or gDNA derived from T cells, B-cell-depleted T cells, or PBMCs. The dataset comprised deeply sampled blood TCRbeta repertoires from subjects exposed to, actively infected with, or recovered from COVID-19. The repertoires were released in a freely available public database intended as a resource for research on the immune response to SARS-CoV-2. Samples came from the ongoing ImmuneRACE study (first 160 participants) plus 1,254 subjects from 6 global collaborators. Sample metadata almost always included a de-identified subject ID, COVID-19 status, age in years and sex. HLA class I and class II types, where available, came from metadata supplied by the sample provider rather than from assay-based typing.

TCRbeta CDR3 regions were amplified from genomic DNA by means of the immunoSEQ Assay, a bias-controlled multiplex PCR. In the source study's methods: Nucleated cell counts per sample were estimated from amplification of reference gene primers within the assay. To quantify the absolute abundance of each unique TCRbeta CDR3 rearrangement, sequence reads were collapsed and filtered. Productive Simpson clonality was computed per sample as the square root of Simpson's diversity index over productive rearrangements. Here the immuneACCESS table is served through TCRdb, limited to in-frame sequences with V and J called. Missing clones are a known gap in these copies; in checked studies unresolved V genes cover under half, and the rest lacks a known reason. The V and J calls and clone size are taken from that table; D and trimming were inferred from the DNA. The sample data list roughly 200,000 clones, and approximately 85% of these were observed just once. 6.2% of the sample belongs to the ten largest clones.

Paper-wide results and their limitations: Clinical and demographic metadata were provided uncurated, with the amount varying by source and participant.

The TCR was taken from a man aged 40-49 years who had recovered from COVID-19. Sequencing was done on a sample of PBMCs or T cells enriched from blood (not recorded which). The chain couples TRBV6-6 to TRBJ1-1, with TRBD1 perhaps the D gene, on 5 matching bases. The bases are TGTGCCAGCAGTTACAGCCAGGGCAGCACAGCTTTCTTT. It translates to CASSYSQGSTAFF.